These 17 T cell receptor beta chains came from one sample sequenced in a study of T cell repertoires in cytomegalovirus infection. In TCRdb, the reads were re-called with MiXCR into one record per CDR3 protein. Here the sample spans 680,000 or so distinct CDR3 sequences, around 32% being singletons. Their cognate antigens are unknown. The input for sequencing was cultured PBMCs, taken from culture after CMV antigen stimulation. Source of these receptors: a human donor in good health (CMV status not recorded). Some clones in this sample may be carry-over from other donors' samples.

The chain is built from TRBV7-9 and TRBJ2-5; D call uncertain. Germline V gene sequence: CDR1 SEHNR, CDR2 FQNEAQ (reference sequence). This CDR3 has 15 amino acids. Deletions cut 3 bases from V and 2 bases from J, with 13 bases between. The CDR3 coding sequence is TGTGCCAGCAGCTTTCGGGCCCCCGGGCAAGAGACCCAGTACTTC. Translation: CASSFRAPGQETQYF.

The chain couples TRBV7-9 to TRBJ1-1; the D gene is possibly TRBD1 (6 bases). Trimming removed 7 bases at V and 1 base at J, with 13 bases between. The germline gives CDR1 SEHNR, CDR2 FQNEAQ (reference sequence). The CDR3 covers 14 residues. CDR3 sequence (DNA): TGTGCCAGCACCCCAGGGGACAAGAACACTGAAGCTTTCTTT. Protein sequence: CASTPGDKNTEAFF.

In this sample, this clonotype turned up once. V and J are TRBV15 and TRBJ1-2; D is unresolved. Deletions cut 0 bases from V and 4 bases from J, with 21 bases between. This CDR3 comprises 18 residues. From germline, CDR1 is LNHNV and CDR2 YYDKDF (reference sequence). DNA of the CDR3: TGTGCCACCAGCAGAGATGGAGGGCGGAACCTACCGCCCTATGGCTACACCTTC. Amino acid sequence: CATSRDGGRNLPPYGYTF.

The chain carries TRBV5-1 and TRBJ2-1; D perhaps matches TRBD2 (6 bases). Germline V gene data show CDR1 as SGHRS and CDR2 as YFSETQ. This CDR3 is built from 15 residues. Trimming stripped 0 bases from V and 2 bases from J, with 9 bases between. The CDR3: CASSLGDSTYNEQFF. The CDR3 bases are TGCGCCAGCAGCTTGGGGGACTCGACCTACAATGAGCAGTTCTTC.

The V and J genes are TRBV15 and TRBJ2-3; D may be TRBD1 or TRBD2 (5 bases each). Deletions cut 3 bases from V and 1 base from J, with 11 bases between. CDR1 and CDR2 from the germline V gene are LNHNV and YYDKDF (reference sequence). The CDR3 is 15 amino acids. The CDR3 DNA is TGTGCCACCAGCAGTCCGGGACGGGGCACAGATACGCAGTATTTT. Amino acid sequence: CATSSPGRGTDTQYF.

The CDR3 DNA reads TGTGCCAGCAGTGTTCCCGGACGGGGCACTGAAGCTTTCTTT. This encodes CASSVPGRGTEAFF. V is TRBV2 and J is TRBJ1-1; no clear D. The V and J ends lost 4 bases and 4 bases respectively, with 13 bases between them. The CDR3 has 14 amino acids. Germline CDR1 SNHLY, CDR2 FYNNEI.

This clonotype was seen many times. The chain links TRBV7-2 to TRBJ1-2; a weak D match, TRBD1 (6 bases). This CDR3 comprises 13 residues. The germline CDR1 and CDR2 sequences are SGHTA and FQGNSA. Trimming pared 4 bases from V and 2 bases from J, leaving 8 bases between. Here the CDR3 DNA reads TGTGCCAGCAGCTCCAGGGGAAACTATGGCTACACCTTC. Residues: CASSSRGNYGYTF.

In DNA form, the CDR3 reads TGTGCCAGCAGCGGTCGGGGGGGCTCGGACAATGAGCAGTTCTTC. It specifies CASSGRGGSDNEQFF. The chain couples TRBV5-4 to TRBJ2-1; 8 positions match TRBD2. The germline V gene has CDR1 SGHNT and CDR2 YYREEE (reference sequence). This CDR3 has 15 amino acids. The trim removed 4 bases at V and 5 bases at J, leaving 8 bases unmatched. The entire variable domain, with the rest obtained from reference TRBV5-4 and TRBJ2-1, is as follows: ETGVTQSPTHLIKTRGQQVTLRCSSQSGHNTVSWYQQALGQGPQFIFQYYREEENGRGNFPPRFSGLQFPNYSSELNVNALELDDSALYLCASSGRGGSDNEQFFGPGTRLTVL.

In its sample, this clonotype was seen many times. The rearrangement uses TRBV7-2 and TRBJ1-5; D gene ambiguous. V dropped 5 bases and J dropped 1 base, with 12 bases sitting between them. Germline CDR1 reads SGHTA; CDR2 reads FQGNSA. CDR3 length: 15 residues. The CDR3 coding sequence is TGTGCCAGCAGCCCCGGGTACGGGAGCAATCAGCCCCAGCATTTT. It codes for CASSPGYGSNQPQHF.

This sequence joins TRBV5-1 and TRBJ2-1; 8 positions agree with TRBD1. V lost 4 bases to trimming and J lost 8 bases; unmatched junction nucleotides: 8. Germline V gene sequence: CDR1 SGHRS, CDR2 YFSETQ. This CDR3 spans 14 amino acids. Here the CDR3 reads CASSPRTGTDEQFF. In nucleotides, the CDR3 is TGCGCCAGCAGCCCTCGGACAGGGACCGATGAGCAGTTCTTC.

The rearrangement uses TRBV5-5 and TRBJ2-7, with D unresolved. CDR3 length: 13 residues. V was clipped by 6 bases and J by 2 bases, with 12 bases between them. Germline V CDR1 and CDR2: SGHKS, YYEKEE (reference sequence). The CDR3 sequence: CASTPMNTYEQYF. In nucleotides, the CDR3 is TGTGCCAGCACCCCTATGAACACCTACGAGCAGTACTTC. The full variable domain, completed using reference TRBV5-5 and TRBJ2-7, is DAGVTQSPTHLIKTRGQQVTLRCSPISGHKSVSWYQQVLGQGPQFIFQYYEKEERGRGNFPDRFSARQFPNYSSELNVNALLLGDSALYLCASTPMNTYEQYFGPGTRLTVT.

This clonotype occurred a few times. V gene TRBV7-9 combines with J gene TRBJ2-1; no firm D call. The CDR3 spans 13 residues. Trimming left V 1 base short and J 9 bases short, with 10 bases between. The V gene's germline CDR1 is SEHNR and CDR2 FQNEAQ (reference sequence). The CDR3 nucleotides are TGTGCCAGCAGCTTAGAAACAAACGGTGAGCAGTTCTTC. Its translation is CASSLETNGEQFF.

This chain uses TRBV4-2 with TRBJ2-7; D perhaps matches TRBD1 (5 bases). V was pared by 4 bases and J by 6 bases, with 16 bases between. The V gene's germline CDR1 is LGHNA and CDR2 YNFKEQ. CDR3 size: 14 residues. CDR3 sequence reads: CASSPLPGIGEQYF. DNA for the CDR3: TGTGCCAGCAGCCCTCTCCCAGGGATCGGCGAGCAGTACTTC.

The chain carries TRBV2 and TRBJ2-3; maybe TRBD1 (6 bases). Per the germline V gene, CDR1 is SNHLY and CDR2 is FYNNEI. V gave up 4 bases and J gave up 2 bases, with 13 bases separating them. This CDR3 has 15 amino acids. CDR3 in DNA: TGTGCCAGCAGTGTACAGGGCCCCCACACAGATACGCAGTATTTT. This gives the protein CASSVQGPHTDTQYF.

The rearrangement joins TRBV2 to TRBJ1-1; D might be TRBD1 (5 bases). Germline CDR1 reads SNHLY; CDR2 reads FYNNEI. V was clipped by 4 bases and J by 0 bases, with 18 bases between them. The CDR3 is made up of 17 amino acids. DNA for the CDR3: TGTGCCAGCAGTGGGGGCAGGGATCAGGGCCTGAACACTGAAGCTTTCTTT. Translated: CASSGGRDQGLNTEAFF.

The CDR3 bases are TGTGCCAGCAGTGAACAGCCCGGGACAGATTCATGGGATACGCAGTATTTT. Amino acids: CASSEQPGTDSWDTQYF. The chain joins TRBV6-1 to TRBJ2-3; 7 bases align to TRBD1. Germline V gene data show CDR1 as MNHNS and CDR2 as SASEGT. This CDR3 has 17 amino acids. V shed 2 bases, J shed 6 bases, and the junction held 14 bases outside the gene matches.

In this sample, this clonotype turned up many times. V gene TRBV7-2 combines with J gene TRBJ2-5, with a tentative D call TRBD1 (6 bases). The CDR3 totals 16 residues. The V gene's germline CDR1 is SGHTA and CDR2 FQGNSA. Trimming took 3 bases from V and 5 from J, leaving 19 bases between them. For the CDR3, the DNA is TGTGCCAGCAGCTTGGGGTCACAGGGTTTTGTGGAGACCCAGTACTTC. Its translation is CASSLGSQGFVETQYF.